These T cell receptor beta chains were read from a single sample in a study of blood T cell repertoires in COVID-19. Assay used: immunoSEQ multiplex PCR; TCRdb lists only in-frame clones, some missing. Counted here are approximately 300,000 clones, 92% occurring once; the ten biggest clones make up 18%. The sample consisted of PBMCs or T cells enriched from blood (not recorded which). Source of these receptors: a woman aged 30 to 39 who had recovered from COVID-19. The CDR3 runs from the conserved cysteine through the conserved F or W. D genes are given only for firm matches. Size is stated for part of the rows, as once, few or many counts, or as a class when the clone is expanded.

D gene | J gene | clone size | V gene | CDR3 protein | CDR3 DNA
TRBD1 | TRBJ2-7 | - | TRBV10-3 | CAISPGQGAYEQYF | TGTGCCATCAGTCCGGGACAGGGGGCCTACGAGCAGTACTTC
TRBD1 | TRBJ1-5 | - | TRBV5-6 | CASSKLDRAFQPQHF | TGTGCCAGCAGTAAACTGGACAGGGCGTTTCAGCCCCAGCATTTT
- | TRBJ2-7 | - | TRBV3-1/TRBV3-2 | CASGTPEFLEQYF | TGTGCCAGTGGGACACCCGAATTTCTCGAGCAGTACTTC
TRBD1 | TRBJ2-4 | - | TRBV28 | CASSPPGTGGYIQYF | TGTGCCAGCAGTCCCCCCGGGACAGGGGGGTACATTCAGTACTTC
- | TRBJ1-1 | - | TRBV30 | CAWRANQFTEAFF | TGTGCCTGGAGGGCAAACCAGTTCACTGAAGCTTTCTTT
- | TRBJ1-1 | - | TRBV29-1 | CSVELDTEAFF | TGCAGCGTTGAGTTAGACACTGAAGCTTTCTTT
TRBD2 | TRBJ2-3 | - | TRBV5-4 | CASSQGTIEGGYF | TGTGCCAGCAGCCAAGGGACTATTGAAGGAGGGTATTTT
- | TRBJ2-7 | - | TRBV4-3 | CASSQNRDTDYEQYF | TGCGCCAGCAGCCAAAACAGGGACACCGACTACGAGCAGTACTTC
TRBD1 | TRBJ1-1 | - | TRBV3-1/TRBV3-2 | CASSQSLDRGAVRNTEAFF | TGTGCCAGCAGCCAGAGTCTGGACAGGGGGGCCGTAAGGAACACTGAAGCTTTCTTT
- | TRBJ1-2 | - | TRBV3-1/TRBV3-2 | CASSQVMAGVRYGYTF | TGTGCCAGCAGCCAAGTTATGGCAGGGGTGCGGTATGGCTACACCTTC
TRBD2 | TRBJ2-1 | few | TRBV7-8 | CASSLILAGSYNEQFF | TGTGCCAGCAGCTTAATACTAGCGGGGTCCTACAATGAGCAGTTCTTC
TRBD1 | TRBJ1-1 | once | TRBV13 | CATGQGELNTEAFF | TGTGCCACAGGACAGGGAGAATTGAACACTGAAGCTTTCTTT
TRBD1 | TRBJ1-2 | - | TRBV3-1/TRBV3-2 | CASSQVGQGAHGYTF | TGTGCCAGCAGCCAAGTCGGTCAGGGGGCCCATGGCTACACCTTC
TRBD1 | TRBJ2-7 | - | TRBV7-2 | CASSLGDRGSYEQYF | TGTGCCAGCAGCTTGGGGGACAGGGGCTCCTACGAGCAGTACTTC
TRBD1 | TRBJ2-5 | - | TRBV28 | CASAGTGRIRQETQYF | TGTGCCAGCGCCGGGACAGGGAGGATTCGGCAAGAGACCCAGTACTTC
- | TRBJ2-5 | - | TRBV6-2/TRBV6-3 | CASSFIIEGETQYF | TGTGCCAGCAGTTTTATAATTGAGGGAGAGACCCAGTACTTC
- | TRBJ1-2 | - | TRBV5-1 | CASSLGAGSRSGYTF | TGCGCCAGCAGCTTGGGGGCAGGGTCGAGGTCTGGCTACACCTTC
TRBD2 | TRBJ2-7 | - | TRBV7-2 | CASSLTGGLYEQYF | TGTGCCAGCAGCTTAACGGGAGGGCTCTACGAGCAGTACTTC
- | TRBJ2-7 | - | TRBV11-2 | CASRRAAYEQYF | TGTGCCAGCCGGAGGGCTGCCTACGAGCAGTACTTC
TRBD2 | TRBJ2-7 | - | TRBV5-8 | CASSLADNAYEQYF | TGTGCCAGCAGCCTAGCGGACAACGCCTACGAGCAGTACTTC